This entry describes one T cell receptor (beta chain). This entry comes from a study of blood T cells in healthy people across ages. PCR was performed a second time for about 6 to 12 cycles using a sample-barcoded 5' primer and a J-beta primer mix. TCRdb re-analysed the 5' RACE reads in MiXCR, keeping a single row per CDR3 protein. The repertoire has approximately 580,000 distinct CDR3 sequences, 20% to 30% of them found once; the top ten carry under 9%. These same data were also listed under a study on T cells of mothers and their children.

The sample consisted of blood. This sequence was found in a boy younger than 18 in good health.

As DNA, the CDR3 is TGTGCCAGCGGGTCGGGCGGGAGTTTTACGGAGACCCAGTACTTC. This codes for CASGSGGSFTETQYF. The V gene is TRBV27, the J gene TRBJ2-5, with TRBD2 identical over 7 bases. Germline loops: CDR1 MNHEY, CDR2 SMNVEV (reference sequence). This CDR3 has 15 amino acids. The V segment lost 8 bases and the J segment 5 bases; nucleotides outside the gene matches: 14.